This T cell receptor (beta chain) was recorded in a study of T cell changes during pregnancy in multiple sclerosis. The repertoire was sequenced with immunoSEQ multiplex PCR; TCRdb's copy has only in-frame clones and lacks some. The profile shows about 32,000 clones, 75% to 95% of them singletons. Germline V gene data show CDR1 as SGHVS and CDR2 as FQNEAQ. V lost 7 bases to trimming and J lost 5 bases, with 14 bases between them. The CDR3 runs to 13 residues. The rearrangement joins TRBV7-8 to TRBJ1-1; possibly TRBD1 for D (6 bases). The sequence was collected from a female donor in good health, enrolled as a control in a pregnancy study. The specimen comprised CD8+ T cells from peripheral blood mononuclear cells, sampled in the second trimester of pregnancy. CDR3 coding DNA: TGTGCCAGCATGGGAGGGGGAGGGACTGAAGCTTTCTTT. It yields the protein CASMGGGGTEAFF.